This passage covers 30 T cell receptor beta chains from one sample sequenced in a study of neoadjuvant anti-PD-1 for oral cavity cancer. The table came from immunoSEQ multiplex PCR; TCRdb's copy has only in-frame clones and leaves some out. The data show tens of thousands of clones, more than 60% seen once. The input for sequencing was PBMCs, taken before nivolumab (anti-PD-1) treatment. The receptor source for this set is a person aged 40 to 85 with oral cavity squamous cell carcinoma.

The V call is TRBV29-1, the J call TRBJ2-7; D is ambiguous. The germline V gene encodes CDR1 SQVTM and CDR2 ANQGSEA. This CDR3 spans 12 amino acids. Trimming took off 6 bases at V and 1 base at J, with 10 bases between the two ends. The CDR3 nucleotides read TGCAGCGTCCCGGGCTCTTCCTACGAGCAGTACTTC. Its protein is CSVPGSSYEQYF.

The CDR3 sequence: CASSDSSGGADTQYF. The CDR3 DNA sequence: TGTGCCAGCAGTGACTCTAGCGGGGGGGCAGATACGCAGTATTTT. This sequence joins TRBV6-4 and TRBJ2-3, with 11 positions matching TRBD2. V lost 0 bases, J lost 4 bases, and 0 bases stayed unmatched. The CDR3 sequence is 15 residues long. Germline V gene data show CDR1 as MRHNA and CDR2 as SNTAGT.

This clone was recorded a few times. CDR3: CASRGGSDSPLHF. CDR3 DNA sequence: TGCGCCAGCAGAGGGGGAAGTGATTCACCCCTCCACTTT. The gene calls are TRBV5-1 and TRBJ1-6; tentatively, D is TRBD1 (6 bases). Deletions cut 5 bases from V and 8 bases from J, with 11 bases between. The CDR3 consists of 13 residues. Germline-derived CDR1 and CDR2 are SGHRS and YFSETQ. The full variable domain, its missing parts supplied by reference TRBV5-1 and TRBJ1-6, is KAGVTQTPRYLIKTRGQQVTLSCSPISGHRSVSWYQQTPGQGLQFLFEYFSETQRNKGNFPGRFSGRQFSNSRSEMNVSTLELGDSALYLCASRGGSDSPLHFGNGTRLTVT.

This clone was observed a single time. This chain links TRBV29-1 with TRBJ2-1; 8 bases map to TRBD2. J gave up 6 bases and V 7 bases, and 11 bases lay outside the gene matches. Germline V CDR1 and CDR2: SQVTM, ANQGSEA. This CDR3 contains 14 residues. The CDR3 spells CSAARGAGGNEQFF. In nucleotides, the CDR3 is TGCAGCGCCGCCCGGGGGGCGGGAGGCAATGAGCAGTTCTTC.

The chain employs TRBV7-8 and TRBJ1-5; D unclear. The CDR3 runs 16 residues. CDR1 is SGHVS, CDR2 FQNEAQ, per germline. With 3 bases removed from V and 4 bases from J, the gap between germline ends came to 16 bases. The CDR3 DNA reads TGTGCCAGCAGCTTCCTGGGAGGCACCGGTAATCAGCCCCAGCATTTT. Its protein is CASSFLGGTGNQPQHF. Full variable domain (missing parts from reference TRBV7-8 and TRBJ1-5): GAGVSQSPRYKVAKRGQDVALRCDPISGHVSLFWYQQALGQGPEFLTYFQNEAQLDKSGLPSDRFFAERPEGSVSTLKIQRTQQEDSAVYLCASSFLGGTGNQPQHFGDGTRLSIL.

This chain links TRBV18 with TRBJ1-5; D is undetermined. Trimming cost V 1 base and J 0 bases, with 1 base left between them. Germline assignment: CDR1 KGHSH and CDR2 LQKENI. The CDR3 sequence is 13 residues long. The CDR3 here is CASSPRSNQPQHF. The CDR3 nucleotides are TGTGCCAGCTCACCACGTAGCAATCAGCCCCAGCATTTT.

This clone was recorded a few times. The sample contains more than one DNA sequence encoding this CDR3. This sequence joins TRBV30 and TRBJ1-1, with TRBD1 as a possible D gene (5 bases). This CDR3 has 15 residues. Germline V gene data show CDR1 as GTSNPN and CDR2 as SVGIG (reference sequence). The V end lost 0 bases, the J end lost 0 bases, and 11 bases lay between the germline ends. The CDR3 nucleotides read TGTGCCTGGAGTGTAAGGGGTCCCTTGAACACTGAAGCTTTCTTT. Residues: CAWSVRGPLNTEAFF.

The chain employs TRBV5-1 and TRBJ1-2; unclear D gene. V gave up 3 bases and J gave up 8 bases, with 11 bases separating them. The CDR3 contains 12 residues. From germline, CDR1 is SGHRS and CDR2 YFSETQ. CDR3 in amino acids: CASSYPSEGYTF. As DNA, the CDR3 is TGCGCCAGCAGCTACCCCTCAGAGGGCTACACCTTC.

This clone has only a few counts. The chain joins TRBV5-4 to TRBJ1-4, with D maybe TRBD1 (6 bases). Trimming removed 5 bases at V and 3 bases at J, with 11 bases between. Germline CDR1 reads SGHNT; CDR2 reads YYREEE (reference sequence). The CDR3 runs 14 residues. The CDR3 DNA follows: TGTGCCAGCAGGACAGGCGGACCTAATGAAAAACTGTTTTTT. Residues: CASRTGGPNEKLFF.

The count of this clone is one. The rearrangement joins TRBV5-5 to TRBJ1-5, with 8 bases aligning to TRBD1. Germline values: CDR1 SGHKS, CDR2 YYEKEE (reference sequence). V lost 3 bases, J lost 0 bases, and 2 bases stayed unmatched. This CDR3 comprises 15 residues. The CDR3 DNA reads TGTGCCAGCAGCTCGGGACAGGTTAGCAATCAGCCCCAGCATTTT. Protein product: CASSSGQVSNQPQHF.

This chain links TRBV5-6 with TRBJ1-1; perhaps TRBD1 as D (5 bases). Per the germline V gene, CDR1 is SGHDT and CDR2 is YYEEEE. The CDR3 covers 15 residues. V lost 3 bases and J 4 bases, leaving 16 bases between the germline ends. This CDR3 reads CASSWGLRGFTEAFF. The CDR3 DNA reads TGTGCCAGCAGCTGGGGCCTTCGGGGTTTCACTGAAGCTTTCTTT.

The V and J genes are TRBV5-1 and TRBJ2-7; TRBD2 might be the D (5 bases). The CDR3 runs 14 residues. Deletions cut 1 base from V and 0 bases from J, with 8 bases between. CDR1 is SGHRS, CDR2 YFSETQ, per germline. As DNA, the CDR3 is TGCGCCAGCAGCTTGATTGGGAGCTCCTACGAGCAGTACTTC. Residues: CASSLIGSSYEQYF.

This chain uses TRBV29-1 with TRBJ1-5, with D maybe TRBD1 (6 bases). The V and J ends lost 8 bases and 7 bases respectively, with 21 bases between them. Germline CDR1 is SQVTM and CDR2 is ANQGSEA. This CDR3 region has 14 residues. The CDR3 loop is CSFSRGAGNQPQHF. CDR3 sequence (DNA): TGCAGCTTCTCCCGGGGGGCCGGAAACCAGCCCCAGCATTTT.

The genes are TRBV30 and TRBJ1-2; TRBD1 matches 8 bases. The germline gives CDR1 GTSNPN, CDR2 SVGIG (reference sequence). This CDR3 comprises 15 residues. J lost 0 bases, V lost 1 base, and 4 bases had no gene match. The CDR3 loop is CAWSGGQAANYGYTF. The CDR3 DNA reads TGTGCCTGGAGTGGGGGACAGGCCGCTAACTATGGCTACACCTTC.

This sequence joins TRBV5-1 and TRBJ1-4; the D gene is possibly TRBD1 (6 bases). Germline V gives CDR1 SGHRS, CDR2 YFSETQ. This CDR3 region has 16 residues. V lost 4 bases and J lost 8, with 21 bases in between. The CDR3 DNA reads TGCGCCAGCAGCCTGGAGGGGGGCCAGGGTGGAGAAAAACTGTTTTTT. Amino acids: CASSLEGGQGGEKLFF. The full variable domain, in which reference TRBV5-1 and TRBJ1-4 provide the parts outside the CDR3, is KAGVTQTPRYLIKTRGQQVTLSCSPISGHRSVSWYQQTPGQGLQFLFEYFSETQRNKGNFPGRFSGRQFSNSRSEMNVSTLELGDSALYLCASSLEGGQGGEKLFFGSGTQLSVL.

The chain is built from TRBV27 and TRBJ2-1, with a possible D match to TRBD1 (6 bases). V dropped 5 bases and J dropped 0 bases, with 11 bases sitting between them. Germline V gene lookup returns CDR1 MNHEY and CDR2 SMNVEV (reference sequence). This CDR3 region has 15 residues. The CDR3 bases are TGTGCCAGCAGTGCGGACAGAAGCTCCTACAATGAGCAGTTCTTC. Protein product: CASSADRSSYNEQFF.

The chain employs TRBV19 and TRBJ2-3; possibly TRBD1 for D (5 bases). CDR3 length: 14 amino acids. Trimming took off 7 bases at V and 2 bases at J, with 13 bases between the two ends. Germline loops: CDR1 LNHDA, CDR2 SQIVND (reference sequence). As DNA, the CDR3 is TGTGCCAGTAACGCGGACATCTTCACAGATACGCAGTATTTT. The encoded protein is CASNADIFTDTQYF.

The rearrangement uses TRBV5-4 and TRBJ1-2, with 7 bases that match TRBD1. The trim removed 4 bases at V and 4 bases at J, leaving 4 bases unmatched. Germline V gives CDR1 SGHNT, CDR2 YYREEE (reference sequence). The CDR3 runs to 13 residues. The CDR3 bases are TGTGCCAGCAGCCTACAGGGGATCTATGGCTACACCTTC. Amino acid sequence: CASSLQGIYGYTF.

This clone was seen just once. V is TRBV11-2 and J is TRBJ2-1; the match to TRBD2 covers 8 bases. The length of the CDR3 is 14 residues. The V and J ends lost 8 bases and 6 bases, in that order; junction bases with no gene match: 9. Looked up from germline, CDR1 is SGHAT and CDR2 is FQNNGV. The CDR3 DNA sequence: TGTGCCAGCCGGTTCTACGGGGGGGGCAATGAGCAGTTCTTC. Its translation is CASRFYGGGNEQFF. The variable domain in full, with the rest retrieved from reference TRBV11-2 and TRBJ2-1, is EAGVAQSPRYKIIEKRQSVAFWCNPISGHATLYWYQQILGQGPKLLIQFQNNGVVDDSQLPKDRFSAERLKGVDSTLKIQPAKLEDSAVYLCASRFYGGGNEQFFGPGTRLTVL.

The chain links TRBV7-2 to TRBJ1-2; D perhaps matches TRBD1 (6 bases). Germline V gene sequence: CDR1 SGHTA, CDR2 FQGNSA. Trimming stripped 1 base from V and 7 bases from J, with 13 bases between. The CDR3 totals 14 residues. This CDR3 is CASSLGRGAGGYTF. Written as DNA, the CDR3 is TGTGCCAGCAGCTTAGGACGGGGGGCGGGTGGCTACACCTTC.

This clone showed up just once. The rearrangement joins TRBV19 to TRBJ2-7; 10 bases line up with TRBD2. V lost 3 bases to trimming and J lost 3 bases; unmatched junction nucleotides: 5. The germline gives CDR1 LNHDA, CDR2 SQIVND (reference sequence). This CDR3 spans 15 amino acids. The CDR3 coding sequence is TGTGCCAGTAGTATTAAAGCGGGAGGGCTCTACGAGCAGTACTTC. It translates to CASSIKAGGLYEQYF.

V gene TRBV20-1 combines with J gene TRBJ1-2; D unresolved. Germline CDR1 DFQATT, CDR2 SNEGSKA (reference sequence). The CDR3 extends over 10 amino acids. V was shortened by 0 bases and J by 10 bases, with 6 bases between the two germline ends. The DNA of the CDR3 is TGCAGTGCTAGAGATCCGGTCTACACCTTC. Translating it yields CSARDPVYTF.

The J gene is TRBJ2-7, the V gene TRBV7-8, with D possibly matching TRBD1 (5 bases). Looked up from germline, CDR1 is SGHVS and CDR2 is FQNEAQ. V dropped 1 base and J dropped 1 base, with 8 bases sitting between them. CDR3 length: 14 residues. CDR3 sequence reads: CASSLERGSYEQYF. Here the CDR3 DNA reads TGTGCCAGCAGCTTAGAAAGGGGATCCTACGAGCAGTACTTC.

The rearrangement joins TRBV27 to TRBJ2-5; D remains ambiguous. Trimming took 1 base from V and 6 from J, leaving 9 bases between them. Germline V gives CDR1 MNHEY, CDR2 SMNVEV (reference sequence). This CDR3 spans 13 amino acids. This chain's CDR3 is CASSLWGEQTQYF. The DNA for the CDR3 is TGTGCCAGCAGTTTATGGGGTGAGCAGACCCAGTACTTC.

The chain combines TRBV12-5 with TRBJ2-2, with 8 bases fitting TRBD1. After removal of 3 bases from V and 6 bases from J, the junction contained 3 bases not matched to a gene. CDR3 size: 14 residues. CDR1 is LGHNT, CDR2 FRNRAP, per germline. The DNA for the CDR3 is TGTGCTAGTGGTTTTATGACAGGGGCCGGGGAGCTGTTTTTT. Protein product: CASGFMTGAGELFF.

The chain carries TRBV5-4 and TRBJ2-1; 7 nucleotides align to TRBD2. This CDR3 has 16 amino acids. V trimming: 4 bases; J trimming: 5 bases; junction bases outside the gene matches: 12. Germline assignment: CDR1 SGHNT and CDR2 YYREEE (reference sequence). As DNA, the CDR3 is TGTGCCAGCAGCCAAGCAATAGCGGGTACACACAATGAGCAGTTCTTC. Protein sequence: CASSQAIAGTHNEQFF. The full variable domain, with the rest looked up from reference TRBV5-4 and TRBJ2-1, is ETGVTQSPTHLIKTRGQQVTLRCSSQSGHNTVSWYQQALGQGPQFIFQYYREEENGRGNFPPRFSGLQFPNYSSELNVNALELDDSALYLCASSQAIAGTHNEQFFGPGTRLTVL.

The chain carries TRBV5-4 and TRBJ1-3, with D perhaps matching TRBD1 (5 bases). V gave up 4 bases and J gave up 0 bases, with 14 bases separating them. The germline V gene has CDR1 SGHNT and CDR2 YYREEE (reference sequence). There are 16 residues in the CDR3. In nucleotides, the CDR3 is TGTGCCAGCAGCGACCCAGGGCTCAGCTCTGGAAACACCATATATTTT. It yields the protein CASSDPGLSSGNTIYF. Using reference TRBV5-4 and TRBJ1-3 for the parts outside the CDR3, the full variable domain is ETGVTQSPTHLIKTRGQQVTLRCSSQSGHNTVSWYQQALGQGPQFIFQYYREEENGRGNFPPRFSGLQFPNYSSELNVNALELDDSALYLCASSDPGLSSGNTIYFGEGSWLTVV.

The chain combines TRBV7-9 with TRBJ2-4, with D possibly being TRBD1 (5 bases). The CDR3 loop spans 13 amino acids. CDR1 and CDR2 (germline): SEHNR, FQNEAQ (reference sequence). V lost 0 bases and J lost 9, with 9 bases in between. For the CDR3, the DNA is TGTGCCAGCAGCTTAGCGTTCCAGGGCATTCAGTACTTC. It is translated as CASSLAFQGIQYF.

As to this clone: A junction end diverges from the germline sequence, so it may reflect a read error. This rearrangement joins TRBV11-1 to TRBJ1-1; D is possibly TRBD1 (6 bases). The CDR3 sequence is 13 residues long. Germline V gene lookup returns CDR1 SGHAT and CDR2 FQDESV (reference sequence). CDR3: CASRLGGNKEAFF. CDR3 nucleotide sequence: TGTGCCAGCAGATTAGGGGGTAATAAGGAAGCTTTCTTT.

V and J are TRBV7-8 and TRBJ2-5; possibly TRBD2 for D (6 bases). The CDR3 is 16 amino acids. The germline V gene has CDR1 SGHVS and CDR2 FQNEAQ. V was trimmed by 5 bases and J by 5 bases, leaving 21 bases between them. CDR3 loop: CASSPLGTSGRETQYF. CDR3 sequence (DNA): TGTGCCAGCAGCCCACTCGGGACTTCCGGGCGCGAGACCCAGTACTTC. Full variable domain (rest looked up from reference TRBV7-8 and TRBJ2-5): GAGVSQSPRYKVAKRGQDVALRCDPISGHVSLFWYQQALGQGPEFLTYFQNEAQLDKSGLPSDRFFAERPEGSVSTLKIQRTQQEDSAVYLCASSPLGTSGRETQYFGPGTRLLVL.